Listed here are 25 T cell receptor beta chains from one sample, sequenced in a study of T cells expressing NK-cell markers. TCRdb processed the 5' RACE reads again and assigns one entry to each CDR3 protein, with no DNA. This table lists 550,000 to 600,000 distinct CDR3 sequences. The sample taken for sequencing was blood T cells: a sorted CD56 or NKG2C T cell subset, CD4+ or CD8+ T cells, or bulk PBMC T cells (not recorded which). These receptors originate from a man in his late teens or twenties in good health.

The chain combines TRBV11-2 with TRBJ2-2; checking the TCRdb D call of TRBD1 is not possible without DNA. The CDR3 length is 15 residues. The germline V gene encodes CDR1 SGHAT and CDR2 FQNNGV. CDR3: CASSLSSGTSGELFF.

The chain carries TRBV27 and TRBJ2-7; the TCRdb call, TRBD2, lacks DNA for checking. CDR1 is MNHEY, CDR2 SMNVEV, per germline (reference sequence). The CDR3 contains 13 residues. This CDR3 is CASREGPGYEQYF.

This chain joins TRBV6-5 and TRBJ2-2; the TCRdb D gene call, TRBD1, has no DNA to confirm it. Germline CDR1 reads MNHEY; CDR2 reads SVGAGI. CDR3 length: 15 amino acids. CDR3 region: CASSPLGEKNGELFF.

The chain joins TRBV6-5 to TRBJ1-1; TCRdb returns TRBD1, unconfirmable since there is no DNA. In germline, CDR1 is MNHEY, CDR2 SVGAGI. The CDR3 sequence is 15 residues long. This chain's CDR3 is CASSWGRGTNTEAFF.

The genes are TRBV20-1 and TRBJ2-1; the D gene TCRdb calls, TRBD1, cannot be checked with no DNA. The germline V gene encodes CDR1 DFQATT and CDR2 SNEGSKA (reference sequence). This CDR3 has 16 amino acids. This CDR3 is CSARFPRQGNYNEQFF.

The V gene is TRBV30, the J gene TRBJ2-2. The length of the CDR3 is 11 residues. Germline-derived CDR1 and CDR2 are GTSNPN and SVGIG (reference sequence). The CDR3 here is CAWNHEGELFF. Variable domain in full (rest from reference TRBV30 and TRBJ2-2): SQTIHQWPATLVQPVGSPLSLECTVEGTSNPNLYWYRQAAGRGLQLLFYSVGIGQISSEVPQNLSASRPQDRQFILSSKKLLLSDSGFYLCAWNHEGELFFGEGSRLTVL.

This chain's CDR3 is CSALTSGTPGNEQFF. The chain employs TRBV20-1 and TRBJ2-1; lacking DNA, the TRBD2 call made by TCRdb goes unchecked. The germline V gene has CDR1 DFQATT and CDR2 SNEGSKA (reference sequence). The CDR3 spans 15 residues.

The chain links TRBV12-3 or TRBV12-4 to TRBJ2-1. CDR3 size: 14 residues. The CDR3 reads CASSLTGAHNEQFF.

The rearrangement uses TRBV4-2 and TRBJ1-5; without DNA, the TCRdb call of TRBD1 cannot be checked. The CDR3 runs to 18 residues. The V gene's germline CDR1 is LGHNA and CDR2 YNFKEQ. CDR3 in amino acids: CASSQVGGSQEPNQPQHF.

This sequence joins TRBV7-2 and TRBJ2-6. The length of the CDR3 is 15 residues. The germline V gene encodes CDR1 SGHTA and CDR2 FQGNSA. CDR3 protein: CASSPIRSGANVLTF.

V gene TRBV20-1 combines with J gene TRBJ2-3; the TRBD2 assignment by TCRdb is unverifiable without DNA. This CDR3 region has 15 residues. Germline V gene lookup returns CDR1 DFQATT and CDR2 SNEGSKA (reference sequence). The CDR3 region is CSVYPIAGGPGAQYF.

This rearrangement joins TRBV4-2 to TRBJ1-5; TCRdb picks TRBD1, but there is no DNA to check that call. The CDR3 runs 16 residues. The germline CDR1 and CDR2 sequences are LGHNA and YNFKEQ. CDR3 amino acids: CASSDYRGPSNQPQHF.

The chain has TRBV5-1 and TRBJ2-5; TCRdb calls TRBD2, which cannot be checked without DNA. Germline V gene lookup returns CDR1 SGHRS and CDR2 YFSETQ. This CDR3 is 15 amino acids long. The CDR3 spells CASSHGTASEETQYF.

CDR3 protein: CASSLVGGFYTGELFF. This chain links TRBV11-2 with TRBJ2-2; the TRBD1 assignment by TCRdb is unverifiable without DNA. The CDR3 has 16 residues. The germline V gene encodes CDR1 SGHAT and CDR2 FQNNGV.

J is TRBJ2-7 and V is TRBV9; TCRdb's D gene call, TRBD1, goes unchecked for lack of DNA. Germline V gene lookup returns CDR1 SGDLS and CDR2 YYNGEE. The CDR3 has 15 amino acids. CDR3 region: CASSVGPDDSYEQYF.

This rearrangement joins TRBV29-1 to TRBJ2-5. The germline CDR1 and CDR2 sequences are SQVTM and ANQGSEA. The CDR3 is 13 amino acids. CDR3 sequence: CSVDPGYQETQYF.

The CDR3 is CASSSISGPNTGELFF. This chain connects TRBV11-2 to TRBJ2-2; TCRdb indicates TRBD2, and absent DNA this call remains unverified. Per germline, CDR1 SGHAT and CDR2 FQNNGV. The CDR3 sequence is 16 residues long. Supplemented by reference TRBV11-2 and TRBJ2-2, the full variable domain reads EAGVAQSPRYKIIEKRQSVAFWCNPISGHATLYWYQQILGQGPKLLIQFQNNGVVDDSQLPKDRFSAERLKGVDSTLKIQPAKLEDSAVYLCASSSISGPNTGELFFGEGSRLTVL.

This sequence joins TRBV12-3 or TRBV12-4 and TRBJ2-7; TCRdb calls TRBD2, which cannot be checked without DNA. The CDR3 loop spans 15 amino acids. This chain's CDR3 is CASTVAGRENYEQYF.

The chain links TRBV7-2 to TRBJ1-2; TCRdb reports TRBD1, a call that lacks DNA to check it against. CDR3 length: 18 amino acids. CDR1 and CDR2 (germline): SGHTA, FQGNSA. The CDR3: CASTALKGASPHNYGYTF.

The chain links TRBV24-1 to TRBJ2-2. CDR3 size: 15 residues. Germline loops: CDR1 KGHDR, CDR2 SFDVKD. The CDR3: CATSDFVGDTGELFF.

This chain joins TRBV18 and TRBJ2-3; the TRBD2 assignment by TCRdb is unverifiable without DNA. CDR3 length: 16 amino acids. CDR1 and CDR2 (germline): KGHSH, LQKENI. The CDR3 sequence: CASSPMSSGSTDTQYF. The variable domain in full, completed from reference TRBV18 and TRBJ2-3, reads NAGVMQNPRHLVRRRGQEARLRCSPMKGHSHVYWYRQLPEEGLKFMVYLQKENIIDESGMPKERFSAEFPKEGPSILRIQQVVRGDSAAYFCASSPMSSGSTDTQYFGPGTRLTVL.

This chain's CDR3 is CASSPLWKGQGGNTIYF. The chain couples TRBV9 to TRBJ1-3; TCRdb's D gene call, TRBD1, goes unchecked for lack of DNA. Looked up from germline, CDR1 is SGDLS and CDR2 is YYNGEE. This CDR3 spans 17 amino acids.

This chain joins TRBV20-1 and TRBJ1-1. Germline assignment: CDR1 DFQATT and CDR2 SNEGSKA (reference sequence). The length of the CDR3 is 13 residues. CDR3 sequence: CSAYIVTGTEAFF.

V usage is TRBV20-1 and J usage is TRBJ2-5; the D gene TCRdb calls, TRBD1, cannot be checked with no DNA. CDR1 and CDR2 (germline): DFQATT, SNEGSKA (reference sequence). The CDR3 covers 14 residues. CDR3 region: CSAPDPTFQETQYF.

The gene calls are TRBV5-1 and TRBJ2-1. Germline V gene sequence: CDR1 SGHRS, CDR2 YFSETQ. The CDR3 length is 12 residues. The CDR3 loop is CASSLDLNEQFF. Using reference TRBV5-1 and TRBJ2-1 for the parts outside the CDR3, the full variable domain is KAGVTQTPRYLIKTRGQQVTLSCSPISGHRSVSWYQQTPGQGLQFLFEYFSETQRNKGNFPGRFSGRQFSNSRSEMNVSTLELGDSALYLCASSLDLNEQFFGPGTRLTVL.